The clone carrying this T cell receptor (beta chain) was counted many times. Antigen unknown. This specimen belongs to a study of T cells in Graves' hyperthyroidism and ophthalmopathy. The study based diagnoses on clinical symptoms, serum thyroxine and TRAb, thyroid ultrasound and orbital computed tomography. The PBMCs were taken from around 9 ml of fresh peripheral blood. RNA transcripts yielded amplified TCR beta CDR3 regions. The HTBI set primed first-round TCR CDR3 RT-PCR. TCRdb called the multiplex PCR reads again in MiXCR, with one record for every CDR3 protein. The sample has roughly 500,000 distinct CDR3 sequences, around 22% seen once. The CDR3 extends over 15 amino acids. V was clipped by 6 bases and J by 4 bases, with 18 bases between them. Per the germline V gene, CDR1 is MNHNS and CDR2 is SASEGT. Points from the study as a whole: Ophthalmopathy was identified by the model a median about seven months ahead of onset.

V usage is TRBV6-1 and J usage is TRBJ1-1; perhaps TRBD1 as D (5 bases). The sample was blood. This TCR was recovered from a young woman with Graves' ophthalmopathy. CDR3 in DNA: TGTGCCAGCAGGCCCGTGGGGGATATTACCACTGAAGCTTTCTTT. This sequence encodes CASRPVGDITTEAFF.